The following is a T cell receptor (beta chain) sequence with its context. Its antigen remains unknown. This record comes from a study of cytotoxic CD8 clonotypes in ibrutinib-treated CLL. For TCR beta libraries, roughly 2.2 micrograms of genomic DNA were obtained from cryopreserved PBMCs. Sequencing used immunoSEQ multiplex PCR; TCRdb keeps in-frame clones, though not all of them. Here the sample spans some 19,000 clones, roughly 80% being singletons. The study, taken as a whole, reports: Sample timing was unmatched between remission and later-progressing patients; lymph nodes unstudied. Baseline clonality, above age-matched healthy donor levels, tracked circulating CD8+ T-cell counts.

This CDR3 comprises 16 residues. Trimming pared 4 bases from V and 0 bases from J, leaving 13 bases between. Germline-derived CDR1 and CDR2 are MNHNY and SVGAGI (reference sequence). This sample comprised PBMCs, obtained before ibrutinib treatment. This TCR derives from a human donor with chronic lymphocytic leukemia. This chain uses TRBV6-6 with TRBJ1-5; perhaps TRBD1 as D (5 bases). Here the CDR3 reads CASSLGQGYSNQPQHF. Written as DNA, the CDR3 is TGTGCCAGCAGTTTGGGGCAGGGCTATAGCAATCAGCCCCAGCATTTT.